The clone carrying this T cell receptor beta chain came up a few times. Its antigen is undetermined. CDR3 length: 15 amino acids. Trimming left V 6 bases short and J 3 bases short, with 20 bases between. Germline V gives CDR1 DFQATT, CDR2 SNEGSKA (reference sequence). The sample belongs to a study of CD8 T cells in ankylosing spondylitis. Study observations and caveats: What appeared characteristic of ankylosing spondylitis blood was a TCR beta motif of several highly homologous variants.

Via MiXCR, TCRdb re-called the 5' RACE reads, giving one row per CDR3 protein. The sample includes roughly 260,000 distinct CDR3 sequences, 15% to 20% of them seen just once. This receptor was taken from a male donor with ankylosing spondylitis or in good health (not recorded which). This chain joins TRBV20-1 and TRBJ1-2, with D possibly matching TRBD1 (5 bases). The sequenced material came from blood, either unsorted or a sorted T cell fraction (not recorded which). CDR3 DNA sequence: TGCAGTGCACAGGACACCTCCGGGACGGACTATGGCTACACCTTC. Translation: CSAQDTSGTDYGYTF.